This T cell receptor (beta chain) was documented in a study of long-term antiretroviral therapy in people with HIV (dated by TCRdb to the early 2020s). About the investigation overall: The earliest samples were collected roughly a decade before the 2015 WHO recommendation for immediate ART, at a time when ART was usually postponed until CD4 counts fell. This retrospective serial study examined whether starting ART and sustained HIV suppression were associated with changes in the composition and diversity of the TRB repertoire in peripheral blood. A total of 192 cryopreserved PBMC samples came from 25 to 35 adults with confirmed HIV infection and were collected serially over a mean of roughly six years (range 1-12). About 35% of the 30 participants with HIV were female. No cross-contamination during QIAcube processing was seen in test extractions of a monoclonal T-cell line run alongside 30 or so polyclonal samples.

Inclusion was restricted to participants for whom at least one PBMC sample before ART initiation and at least two post-ART samples were available. All participants with HIV were treated in the United States of America. Before DNA extraction, cryopreserved samples containing about 0.9-10 million PBMC were thawed and washed. At the time of the earliest PBMC sample, participants with HIV were aged between roughly 20 and 54 years. Per participant, PBMC samples came from 1-4 timepoints prior to ART initiation and 2-8 timepoints following ART initiation, for a median of 7 samples. Serial HIV viral load, CD4+ T-cell count, ART history and demographic data were obtained for every participant. A Qiagen kit on a QIAcube was used to extract genomic DNA from unsorted PBMC, with samples processed in batches of 12. The CDR3 goes from the cysteine to the phenylalanine over 14 residues. The CDR3 DNA has 42 bases and is translated from base 1. CDR1 and CDR2 were assigned from the germline V gene as SNHLY and FYNNEI. Germline trimming amounts to 5 bases on V and 8 bases on J, with 8 as the count of junction bases outside the gene matches.

This clone was seen a single time. Which antigen it targets is not known. Nothing much larger sits one base from this clone, and base qualities are not available. The immunoSEQ hsTCRB v3.0 assay was used at survey level resolution to sequence the TRB variable region. A depth of roughly 35,000-50,000 T-cell genomes per sample was targeted for TRB sequencing. TRB libraries were pooled and sequenced on an Illumina MiSeq using a v3 150-cycle kit. In the original analysis: Repertoire analysis ran in R within a reproducible Nextflow workflow covering QC, data transformation and analysis. Custom analyses were implemented in LymphoSeq2, an R package for AIRR-Seq data exploration. Several samples that yielded fewer than 5000 total TRB sequences were excluded, so that around 190 HIV repertoires were analyzed. Among the 200 or so HIV repertoires that were kept, some 61 were collected before ART initiation and some 130 were collected after ART initiation. Each repertoire was downsampled to 5000 TRB nucleotide sequences, and summary statistics were averaged across 100 downsampling iterations. TRB sequences were retained for analysis only if CDR3 regions of at least seven amino acids were present. Diversity was measured with a Shannon entropy-derived clonality score and the Gini coefficient. In the repertoire networks, any two of the top 5000 CDR3 amino acid sequences were connected whenever the two sequences differed by an edit distance of one. For TRB CDR3 amino acid sequences, antigen specificity groups and MHC restriction were predicted with GLIPH2. Known CMV, EBV, HIV or tissue antigen associations were flagged by matching CDR3 amino acid sequences against VDJdb and McPAS-TCR. Pre-ART, post-ART and control groups were compared with Wilcoxon signed-rank tests and Holm-Bonferroni correction. The source is immuneACCESS, and TCRdb retained only in-frame sequences with V and J called. Part of the clones is not carried over; for the studies checked, unresolved V genes explain less than half of this, and the remainder is unexplained. The D gene and trimming were derived from the DNA, and the V and J assignments and clone size from that table. Here the sample has over 25,000 clones; approximately 88% occur a single time. The top ten constitute more than 9% of the sample.

Results and caveats for the whole study, not just this receptor: At every time point, the repertoire was dominated by expanded TRB clones first identified before ART initiation, although this dominance fluctuated and, in many PLHIV, declined after ART. Inferences about post-ART repertoire changes are limited because no data were available on ART adherence, viral resistance or therapy changes. The samples span the years 2004 to 2017, and the ART regimens used at that time may not be as effective as current regimens. Unsorted PBMC were profiled instead of sorted CD4+ and CD8+ T cells because pre-ART samples had limited cell numbers. CDR3 length ranges in HIV repertoires were narrower than in controls, and network structure suggested an antigen-experienced repertoire with only a slight naive shift after ART. Because PBMC availability was limited, only the TCR beta chain was sequenced, with no alpha chain pairing. Starting ART was linked to a significant rise in TRB diversity, yet even with long-term ART the diversity remained significantly lower than in transplant donor controls.

The rearrangement combines TRBV2 with TRBJ1-1; 10 bases in the middle match TRBD1. The sample here was unsorted PBMCs, taken almost 2.9 years after starting antiretroviral therapy. This clonotype was sampled from a man aged 25-40 years with HIV. DNA sequence: TGTGCCAGCAGTCAAACGGACAGGGGGGCCGAAGCTTTCTTT. Its product reads: CASSQTDRGAEAFF.